The source of this TCR beta chain is a study of T cell clones after liver transplantation. This CDR3 contains 13 residues. Trimming shortened V by 2 bases and J by 3 bases, and 8 bases separated the two germline ends. CDR1 is KGHSH, CDR2 LQKENI, per germline. Libraries were prepared by immunoSEQ multiplex PCR; TCRdb keeps only in-frame clonotypes and omits some of them. The data contain 20,000 to 30,000 clones, almost 70% of them singletons. This clonotype was sampled from a human donor who received a liver transplant. The sequencing used CD4+ T cells from blood, collected before liver transplant. V is TRBV18 and J is TRBJ2-7, with D uncertain. The CDR3 coding sequence is TGTGCCAGCTCACCAGGAGCAGGCTACGAGCAGTACTTC. Its translation is CASSPGAGYEQYF. The complete variable domain, with remaining parts taken from reference TRBV18 and TRBJ2-7, reads NAGVMQNPRHLVRRRGQEARLRCSPMKGHSHVYWYRQLPEEGLKFMVYLQKENIIDESGMPKERFSAEFPKEGPSILRIQQVVRGDSAAYFCASSPGAGYEQYFGPGTRLTVT.